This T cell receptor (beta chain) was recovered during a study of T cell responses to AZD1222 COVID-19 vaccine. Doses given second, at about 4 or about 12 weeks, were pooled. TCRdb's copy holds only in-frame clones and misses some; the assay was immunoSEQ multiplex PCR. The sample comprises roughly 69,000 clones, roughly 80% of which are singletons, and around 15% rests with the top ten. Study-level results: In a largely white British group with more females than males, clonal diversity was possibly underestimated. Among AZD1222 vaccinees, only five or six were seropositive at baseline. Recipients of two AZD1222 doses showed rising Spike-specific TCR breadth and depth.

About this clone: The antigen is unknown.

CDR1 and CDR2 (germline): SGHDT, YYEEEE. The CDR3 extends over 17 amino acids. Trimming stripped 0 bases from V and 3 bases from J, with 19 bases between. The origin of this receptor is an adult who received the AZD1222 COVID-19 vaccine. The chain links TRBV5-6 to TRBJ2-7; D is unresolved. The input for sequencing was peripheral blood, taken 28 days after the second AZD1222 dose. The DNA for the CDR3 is TGTGCCAGCAGCTTGGCCGGCAGTTTGGTTTTTGGCTACGAGCAGTACTTC. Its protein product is CASSLAGSLVFGYEQYF.